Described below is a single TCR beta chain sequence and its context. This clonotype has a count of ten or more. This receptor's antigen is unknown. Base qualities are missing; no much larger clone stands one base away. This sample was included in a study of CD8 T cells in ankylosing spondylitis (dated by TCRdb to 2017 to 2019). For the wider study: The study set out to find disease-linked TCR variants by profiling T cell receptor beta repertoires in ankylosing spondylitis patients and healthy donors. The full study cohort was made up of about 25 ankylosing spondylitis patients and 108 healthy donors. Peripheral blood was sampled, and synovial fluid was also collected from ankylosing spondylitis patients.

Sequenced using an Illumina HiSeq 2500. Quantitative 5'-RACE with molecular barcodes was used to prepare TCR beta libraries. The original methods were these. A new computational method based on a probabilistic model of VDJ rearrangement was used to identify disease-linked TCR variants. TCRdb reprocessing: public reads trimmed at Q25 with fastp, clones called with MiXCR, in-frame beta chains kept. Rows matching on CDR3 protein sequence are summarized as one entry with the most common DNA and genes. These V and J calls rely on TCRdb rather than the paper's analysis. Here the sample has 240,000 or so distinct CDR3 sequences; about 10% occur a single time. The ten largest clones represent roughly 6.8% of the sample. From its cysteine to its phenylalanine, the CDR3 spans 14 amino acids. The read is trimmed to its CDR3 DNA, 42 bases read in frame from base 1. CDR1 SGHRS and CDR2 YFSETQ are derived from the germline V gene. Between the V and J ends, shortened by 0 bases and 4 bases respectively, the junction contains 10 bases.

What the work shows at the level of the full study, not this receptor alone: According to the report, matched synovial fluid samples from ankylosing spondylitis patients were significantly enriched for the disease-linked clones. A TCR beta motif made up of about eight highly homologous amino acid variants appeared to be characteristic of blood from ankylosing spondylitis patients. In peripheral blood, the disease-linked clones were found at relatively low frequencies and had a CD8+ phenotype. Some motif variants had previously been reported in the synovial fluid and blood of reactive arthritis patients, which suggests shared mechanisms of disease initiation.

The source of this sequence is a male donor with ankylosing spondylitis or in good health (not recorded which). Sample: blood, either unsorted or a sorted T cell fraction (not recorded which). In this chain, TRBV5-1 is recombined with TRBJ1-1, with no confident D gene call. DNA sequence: TGCGCCAGCAGCTTGGGGACGGGTTCCACTGAAGCTTTCTTT. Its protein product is CASSLGTGSTEAFF.